Each of the 9 T cell receptor beta chains below was sequenced from the same sample in a study of vaccination and CD4 T cells after COVID-19. An Oncomine TCR Beta short-read assay was used to sequence the DNA from cultured CD4+ T cells. TCRdb fed the PCR reads into MiXCR, producing one record per CDR3 protein. The sample lists 15,000 to 25,000 distinct CDR3 sequences; more than 40% were seen once. Treatment denoted: roughly ten-day PBMC culture with coronavirus spike peptide pools or control peptides (ViraFEST assay). These TCRs are of unknown antigen specificity. The sample in question was CD4+ T cells from blood, cultured in vitro, obtained before SARS-CoV-2 vaccination. The source of these receptors is a human donor who had recovered from COVID-19.

The V call is TRBV10-2, the J call TRBJ1-1; D call uncertain. CDR1 and CDR2 (germline): WSHSY, SAAADI. V lost 7 bases to trimming and J lost 1 base, with 13 bases between them. The CDR3 loop spans 14 amino acids. The CDR3 loop is CASKLAGTNTEAFF. CDR3 DNA: TGCGCCAGCAAGTTAGCAGGAACGAACACTGAAGCTTTCTTT.

This sequence joins TRBV12-3 or TRBV12-4 and TRBJ1-6, with D perhaps TRBD1 (6 bases). This CDR3 has 14 amino acids. V lost 3 bases and J lost 10, with 13 bases in between. The CDR3 DNA reads as TGTGCCAGCAGTTTTACCAGGGGAAACTCACCCCTCCACTTT. Translation gives CASSFTRGNSPLHF.

The gene calls are TRBV27 and TRBJ1-2, with 7 bases matching TRBD1. Looked up from germline, CDR1 is MNHEY and CDR2 is SMNVEV (reference sequence). V lost 2 bases and J lost 0; bases outside the gene matches: 21. This CDR3 spans 21 amino acids. CDR3 sequence: CASSLHGQESPFAATNYGYTF. In DNA form, the CDR3 reads TGTGCCAGCAGTTTACATGGACAGGAATCACCTTTTGCGGCTACTAACTATGGCTACACCTTC.

The V and J genes are TRBV6-1 and TRBJ1-1; D remains unclear. The V gene's germline CDR1 is MNHNS and CDR2 SASEGT. The CDR3 runs 11 residues. Trimming took 6 bases from V and 1 from J, leaving 3 bases between them. The CDR3 here is CASRWNTEAFF. The CDR3 region has the DNA TGTGCCAGCAGGTGGAACACTGAAGCTTTCTTT.

This clonotype was seen more than once but under ten times. The V call is TRBV20-1, the J call TRBJ2-1; 12 nucleotides line up with TRBD2. CDR1 is DFQATT and CDR2 is SNEGSKA in the germline V gene (reference sequence). Trimming removed 3 bases from V and 4 bases from J; junction bases left unmatched: 7. The CDR3 totals 16 residues. In DNA form, the CDR3 reads TGCAGTGCTAGGACTAGCGGGAGCCGTAGTTACAATGAGCAGTTCTTC. It specifies CSARTSGSRSYNEQFF.

The gene calls are TRBV11-2 and TRBJ2-3; D gene unclear. The CDR3 length is 16 residues. Germline V gene sequence: CDR1 SGHAT, CDR2 FQNNGV. The V and J ends lost 2 bases and 0 bases respectively, with 12 bases between them. The CDR3 reads CASSLFAAVSTDTQYF. The CDR3 bases are TGTGCCAGCAGCTTATTTGCGGCGGTAAGCACAGATACGCAGTATTTT.

This clonotype was seen a handful of times. The CDR3 DNA reads TGCAGTGCTAGATGGGATGGGGTCGGCGAGCAGTACTTC. Translation gives CSARWDGVGEQYF. The rearrangement uses TRBV20-1 and TRBJ2-7, with D hard to call. The CDR3 length is 13 residues. CDR1 and CDR2 (germline): DFQATT, SNEGSKA (reference sequence). V gave up 2 bases and J gave up 6 bases, with 14 bases separating them.

The rearrangement uses TRBV24-1 and TRBJ2-1, with D unresolved. The CDR3 spans 12 residues. V shed 0 bases and J shed 7 bases, with 3 bases lying between them. Germline V gene data show CDR1 as KGHDR and CDR2 as SFDVKD. CDR3 protein: CATSDLLNEQFF. Written as DNA, the CDR3 is TGTGCCACCAGTGATTTGCTGAATGAGCAGTTCTTC.

This clonotype was seen a few times. The chain uses TRBV19 and TRBJ1-5; D not resolved. Germline V gives CDR1 LNHDA, CDR2 SQIVND (reference sequence). V was shortened by 7 bases and J by 1 base, with 14 bases between the two germline ends. This CDR3 is 15 amino acids long. In nucleotides, the CDR3 is TGTGCCAGTAAAGCCCCGTTGGGAAGCAATCAGCCCCAGCATTTT. It is translated as CASKAPLGSNQPQHF.